This TCR beta chain emerged from a study of T cell responses to AZD1222 COVID-19 vaccine. CDR3 length: 16 residues. Germline CDR1 is SGDLS and CDR2 is YYNGEE. With regard to this clone: The germline gene is not matched at one end of the junction; a read error may be the cause.

Clones were read by immunoSEQ multiplex PCR, and TCRdb kept only the in-frame ones, dropping some. The sample contains about 120,000 clones, about 90% of which appear only once. J is TRBJ2-1 and V is TRBV9; 10 bases match TRBD2. Sequencing was performed on peripheral blood, taken on day 0 of AZD1222 vaccination. The clonotype originates from an adult in good health. For the CDR3, the DNA is TGTGTCAGCAGCGTAGGTTCTAGCGGGAGTATTGCTGAGCAGTTCTTC. Protein product: CVSSVGSSGSIAEQFF.